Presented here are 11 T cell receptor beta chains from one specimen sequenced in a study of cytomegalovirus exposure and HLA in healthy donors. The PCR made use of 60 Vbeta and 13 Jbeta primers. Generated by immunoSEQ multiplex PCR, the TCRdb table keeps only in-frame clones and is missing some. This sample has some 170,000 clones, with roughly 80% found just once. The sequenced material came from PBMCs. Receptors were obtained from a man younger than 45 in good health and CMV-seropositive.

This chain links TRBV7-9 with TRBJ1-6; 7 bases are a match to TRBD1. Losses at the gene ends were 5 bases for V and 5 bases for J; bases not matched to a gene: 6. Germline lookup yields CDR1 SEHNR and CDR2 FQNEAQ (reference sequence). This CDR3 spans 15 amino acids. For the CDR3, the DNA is TGTGCCAGCAGCCCTGGAGGGGGCGATAATTCACCCCTCCACTTT. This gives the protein CASSPGGGDNSPLHF.

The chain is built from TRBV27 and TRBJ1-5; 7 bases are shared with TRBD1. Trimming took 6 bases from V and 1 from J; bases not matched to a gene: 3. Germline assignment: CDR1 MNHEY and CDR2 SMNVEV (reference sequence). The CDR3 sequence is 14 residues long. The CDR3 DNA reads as TGTGCCAGCAGCCCACAGGGGAGCAATCAGCCCCAGCATTTT. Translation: CASSPQGSNQPQHF.

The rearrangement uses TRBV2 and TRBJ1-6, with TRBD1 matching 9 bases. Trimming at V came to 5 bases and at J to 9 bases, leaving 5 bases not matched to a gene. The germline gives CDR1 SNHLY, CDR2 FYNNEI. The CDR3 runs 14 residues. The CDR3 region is CASSQQGAGSPLHF. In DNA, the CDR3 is TGTGCCAGCAGTCAACAGGGGGCCGGTTCACCCCTCCACTTT.

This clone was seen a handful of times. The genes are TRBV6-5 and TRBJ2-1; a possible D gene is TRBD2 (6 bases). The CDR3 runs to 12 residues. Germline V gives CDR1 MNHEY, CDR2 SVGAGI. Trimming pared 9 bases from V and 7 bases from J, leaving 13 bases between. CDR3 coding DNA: TGTGCCAGTCGAGTAGGGAGGAATGAGCAGTTCTTC. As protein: CASRVGRNEQFF.

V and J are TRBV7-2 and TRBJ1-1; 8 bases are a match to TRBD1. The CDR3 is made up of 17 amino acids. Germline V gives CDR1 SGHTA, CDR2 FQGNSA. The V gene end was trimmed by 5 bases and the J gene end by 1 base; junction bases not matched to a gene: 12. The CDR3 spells CASSVGTGTYQNTEAFF. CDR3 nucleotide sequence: TGTGCCAGCAGCGTAGGGACAGGAACTTATCAGAACACTGAAGCTTTCTTT.

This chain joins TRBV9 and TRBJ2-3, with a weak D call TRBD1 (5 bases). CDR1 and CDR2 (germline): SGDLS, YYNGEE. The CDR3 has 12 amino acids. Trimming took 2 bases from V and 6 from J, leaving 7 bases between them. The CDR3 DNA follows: TGTGCCAGCAGCGTGGGGCCCGATACGCAGTATTTT. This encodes CASSVGPDTQYF.

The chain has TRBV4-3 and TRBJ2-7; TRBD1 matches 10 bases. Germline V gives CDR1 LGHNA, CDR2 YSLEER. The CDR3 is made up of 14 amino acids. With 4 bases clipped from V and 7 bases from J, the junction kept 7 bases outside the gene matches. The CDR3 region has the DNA TGCGCCAGCAGCCCTGAGGGACAGGGGCCTGAGCAGTACTTC. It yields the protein CASSPEGQGPEQYF.

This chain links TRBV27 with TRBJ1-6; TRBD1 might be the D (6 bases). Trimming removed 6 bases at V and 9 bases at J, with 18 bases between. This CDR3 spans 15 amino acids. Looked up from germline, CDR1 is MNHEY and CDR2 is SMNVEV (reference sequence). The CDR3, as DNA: TGTGCCAGCAGGGACAGTTCCCTTTTAAGTTCACCCCTCCACTTT. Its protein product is CASRDSSLLSSPLHF.

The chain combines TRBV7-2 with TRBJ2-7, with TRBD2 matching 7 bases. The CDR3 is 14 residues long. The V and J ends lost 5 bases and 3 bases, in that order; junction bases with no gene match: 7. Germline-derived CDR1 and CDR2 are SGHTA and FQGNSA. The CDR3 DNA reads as TGTGCCAGCAGCACCAGGACTAGGGACTACGAGCAGTACTTC. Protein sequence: CASSTRTRDYEQYF.

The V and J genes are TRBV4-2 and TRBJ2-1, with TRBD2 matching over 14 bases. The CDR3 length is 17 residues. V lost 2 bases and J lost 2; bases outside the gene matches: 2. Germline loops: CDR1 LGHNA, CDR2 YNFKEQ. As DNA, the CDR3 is TGTGCCAGCAGCCAAAGACTAGCGGGGGGGCCCTACAATGAGCAGTTCTTC. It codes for CASSQRLAGGPYNEQFF.

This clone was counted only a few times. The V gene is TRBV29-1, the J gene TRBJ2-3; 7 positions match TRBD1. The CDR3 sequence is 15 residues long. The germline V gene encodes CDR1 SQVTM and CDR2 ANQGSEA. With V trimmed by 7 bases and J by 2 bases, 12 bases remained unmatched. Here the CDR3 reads CSAADRDHYTDTQYF. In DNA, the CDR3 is TGCAGCGCCGCAGACAGGGATCACTACACAGATACGCAGTATTTT.